The clone carrying this TCR beta chain came up a few times. The antigen remains undetermined. Researchers made TCR cDNA using 5'RACE template switching, and this step added a universal primer site and UMIs. TCRdb redid the calling of the 5' RACE reads with MiXCR, one entry per CDR3 protein. Among approximately 550,000 distinct CDR3 sequences listed, 15% to 20% were seen once. This entry comes from a study of T cells after yellow fever vaccination. Germline V lookup: CDR1 LGHDT, CDR2 YNNKEL (reference sequence). The CDR3 is 14 amino acids. Trimming took off 2 bases at V and 5 bases at J, with 10 bases between the two ends. Study observations and caveats: There was a small share of clonotypes that showed up in both the CD4 and CD8 compartments. The secondary response was weaker, and its peak arrived faster, on day 5 versus 15. Re-detected after boosting: most primary clones, about 96% of CD4 and under 90% of CD8.

This sequence was found in a man aged 30 to 39 who received the YFV17D yellow fever vaccine. The V call is TRBV3-1, the J call TRBJ2-1; possibly TRBD2 for D (7 bases). Material: PBMCs, obtained 15 days after the yellow fever booster vaccination. The CDR3 sequence is CASSQWGGHNEQFF. CDR3 nucleotide sequence: TGTGCCAGCAGCCAATGGGGGGGCCACAATGAGCAGTTCTTC.